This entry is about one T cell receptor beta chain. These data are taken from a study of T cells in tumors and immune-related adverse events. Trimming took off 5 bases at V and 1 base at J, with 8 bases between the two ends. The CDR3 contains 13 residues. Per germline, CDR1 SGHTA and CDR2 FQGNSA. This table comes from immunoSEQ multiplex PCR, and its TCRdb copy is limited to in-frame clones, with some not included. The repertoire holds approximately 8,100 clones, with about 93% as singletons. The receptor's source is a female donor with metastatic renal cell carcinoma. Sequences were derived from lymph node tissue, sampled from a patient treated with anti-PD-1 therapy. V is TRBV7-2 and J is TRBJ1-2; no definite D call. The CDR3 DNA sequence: TGTGCCAGCAGCGGGGTGCTTAACTATGGCTACACCTTC. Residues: CASSGVLNYGYTF. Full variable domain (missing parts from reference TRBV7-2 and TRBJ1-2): GAGVSQSPSNKVTEKGKDVELRCDPISGHTALYWYRQSLGQGLEFLIYFQGNSAPDKSGLPSDRFSAERTGGSVSTLTIQRTQQEDSAVYLCASSGVLNYGYTFGSGTRLTVV.